This section outlines one T cell receptor (beta chain) sequence together with its context. The data were obtained in a study of blood T cell repertoires in COVID-19. Study information: The United States, Italy and Spain were the sources of the acute and convalescent COVID-19 samples. Sample material is recorded as cDNA or gDNA derived from T cells, B-cell-depleted T cells, or PBMCs.

Per the original methods: Nucleated cell number was recorded as an estimate derived from reference gene primer amplification. Some clones are missing from TCRdb's copy, which holds only in-frame ones; the method was immunoSEQ multiplex PCR. The DNA gave D and trimming, while V, J and clone size come from that table. Among under 250,000 clones listed, 92% were seen once. Germline V lookup: CDR1 MNHNY, CDR2 SVGAGI (reference sequence). The CDR3 is made up of 14 amino acids. V shed 4 bases and J 3 bases; nucleotides not matched to a gene: 3. What was sequenced was peripheral blood. This TCR derives from a man aged 25-40 years with acute or convalescent COVID-19. The V call is TRBV6-6, the J call TRBJ1-3; TRBD1 matches at 7 bases. The CDR3 bases are TGTGCCAGCAGTTCTAGACAGGGTGGAAACACCATATATTTT. Its protein product is CASSSRQGGNTIYF.